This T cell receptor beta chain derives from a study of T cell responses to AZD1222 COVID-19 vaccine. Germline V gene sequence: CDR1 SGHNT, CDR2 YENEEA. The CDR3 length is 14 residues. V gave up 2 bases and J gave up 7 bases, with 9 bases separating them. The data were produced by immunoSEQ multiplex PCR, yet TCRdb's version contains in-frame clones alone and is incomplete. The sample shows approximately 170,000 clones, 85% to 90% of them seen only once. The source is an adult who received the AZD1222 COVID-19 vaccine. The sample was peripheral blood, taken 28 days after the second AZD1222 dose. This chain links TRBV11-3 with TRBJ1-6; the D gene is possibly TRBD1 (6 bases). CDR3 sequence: CASSLRGGNSPLHF. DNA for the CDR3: TGTGCCAGCAGCTTAAGGGGGGGGAATTCACCCCTCCACTTT.